These 9 T cell receptor beta chains were all obtained from the same sample, sequenced in a study of vaccination effects on CD4 cells after COVID-19. Which antigens these TCRs recognize remains unknown. Viral peptide pool expansion of antigen-specific CD4+ T cells preceded sequencing in the ViraFEST assay. Culture proceeded for approximately 10 days, and CD4+ T cells were then isolated. It was two doses of either the BNT162b2 or mRNA-1273 vaccine that participants received. Sequencing was performed with immunoSEQ multiplex PCR; in TCRdb, only in-frame clones are kept and a portion is missing. The profile shows tens of thousands of clones, 75% to 85% of them singletons. The sequencing used CD4+ T cells from PBMCs cultured with SARS-CoV-2 spike peptides, collected after COVID-19 vaccination. These receptors all stem from a human donor who received a COVID-19 vaccine. Some clones in this sample may be carry-over from other donors' samples.

The CDR3 protein is CSVGLAGASYNEQFF. The CDR3 region has the DNA TGCAGCGTCGGACTAGCGGGGGCCTCCTACAATGAGCAGTTCTTC. This chain connects TRBV29-1 to TRBJ2-1, with 13 nucleotides matching TRBD2. Looked up from germline, CDR1 is SQVTM and CDR2 is ANQGSEA. The CDR3 totals 15 residues. With 6 bases clipped from V and 0 bases from J, the junction kept 2 bases outside the gene matches.

This chain uses TRBV5-1 with TRBJ1-4; D not certain. The CDR3 is made up of 15 amino acids. V lost 5 bases to trimming and J lost 0 bases, with 11 bases between them. Germline V lookup: CDR1 SGHRS, CDR2 YFSETQ. The CDR3 loop reads CASRGSGTTNEKLFF. In nucleotides, the CDR3 is TGCGCCAGCAGAGGTTCCGGAACAACTAATGAAAAACTGTTTTTT.

The chain couples TRBV2 to TRBJ1-3; D perhaps matches TRBD1 (6 bases). This CDR3 comprises 14 residues. V lost 7 bases and J 0 bases, leaving 10 bases between the germline ends. CDR1 and CDR2 from the germline V gene are SNHLY and FYNNEI. This CDR3 is CASKKGVSGNTIYF. CDR3 sequence (DNA): TGTGCCAGCAAGAAGGGGGTCTCTGGAAACACCATATATTTT. Filled out from reference TRBV2 and TRBJ1-3, the complete variable domain reads EPEVTQTPSHQVTQMGQEVILRCVPISNHLYFYWYRQILGQKVEFLVSFYNNEISEKSEIFDDQFSVERPDGSNFTLKIRSTKLEDSAMYFCASKKGVSGNTIYFGEGSWLTVV.

This clone showed up just once. This CDR3 is CATRGVSNQPQHF. As DNA, the CDR3 is TGTGCCACCAGGGGGGTGAGCAATCAGCCCCAGCATTTT. The rearrangement joins TRBV24-1 to TRBJ1-5; a weak D match, TRBD1 (5 bases). The CDR3 extends over 13 amino acids. Germline V gene data show CDR1 as KGHDR and CDR2 as SFDVKD. Trimming left V 7 bases short and J 1 base short, with 7 bases between.

V usage is TRBV6-6 and J usage is TRBJ1-2; D is undetermined. Germline CDR1 MNHNY, CDR2 SVGAGI (reference sequence). Trimming took off 2 bases at V and 8 bases at J, with 15 bases between the two ends. This CDR3 is 14 amino acids long. Here the CDR3 reads CASSYTGNAAGYTF. CDR3 DNA: TGTGCCAGCAGTTACACCGGAAATGCGGCAGGCTACACCTTC.

This sequence joins TRBV19 and TRBJ2-1; D remains unclear. V was shortened by 5 bases and J by 4 bases, with 15 bases between the two germline ends. Germline CDR1 is LNHDA and CDR2 is SQIVND (reference sequence). The length of the CDR3 is 15 residues. The CDR3 region has the DNA TGTGCCAGTAGTGCTACTACAAATTCTTACAATGAGCAGTTCTTC. As protein: CASSATTNSYNEQFF.

The chain employs TRBV10-2 and TRBJ1-2, with D tentatively TRBD1 (6 bases). Trimming removed 2 bases at V and 7 bases at J, with 11 bases between. Germline CDR1 WSHSY, CDR2 SAAADI. The CDR3 length is 13 residues. CDR3 nucleotides: TGCGCCAGCAGTGAGCCCGGGGGCAGTGGCTACACCTTC. Encoded protein: CASSEPGGSGYTF.

The chain couples TRBV7-2 to TRBJ2-5; possible D gene TRBD2, 6 bases. CDR3 length: 15 residues. The V gene's germline CDR1 is SGHTA and CDR2 FQGNSA. Deletions cut 2 bases from V and 5 bases from J, with 15 bases between. The CDR3 spells CASSLNGGSGETQYF. CDR3 sequence (DNA): TGTGCCAGCAGCTTAAATGGGGGGTCGGGGGAGACCCAGTACTTC.

This clone is a singleton in its sample. The genes are TRBV19 and TRBJ2-2, with D uncertain. CDR1 LNHDA and CDR2 SQIVND come from the germline V gene (reference sequence). V dropped 7 bases and J dropped 2 bases, with 11 bases sitting between them. The CDR3 spans 14 residues. For the CDR3, the DNA is TGTGCCAGTATGTTCGGTCTTAACACCGGGGAGCTGTTTTTT. It codes for CASMFGLNTGELFF.